The T cell receptor (beta chain) under discussion was sequenced for a study of blood T cells in healthy people across ages. PCR was performed a second time for about 7 to 12 cycles using a sample-barcoded 5' primer and a J-beta primer mix. TCRdb redid the calling of the 5' RACE reads with MiXCR, one entry per CDR3 protein. The sample lists around 780,000 distinct CDR3 sequences, about 26% occurring once. This clonotype was counted a few times. Peripheral blood, about 10 milliliters per donor, was collected. Between the trimmed V and J ends, which lost 4 bases and 7 bases, there was a span of 11 bases. The CDR3 extends over 12 amino acids. Looked up from germline, CDR1 is DFQATT and CDR2 is SNEGSKA (reference sequence). In addition, the sample was reused for a study of T cells of mothers and their children. That work states: Extracted RNA, in its entirety, went into cDNA synthesis at about 1.5 ug per 15 ul. The study obtained over 8 million TCR beta CDR3 reads per mother and some 3 million per child. T cell clones that were persistent and microchimeric went undetected.

Specimen: blood. This rearrangement joins TRBV20-1 to TRBJ1-5; a weak D match, TRBD1 (5 bases). This receptor was identified in a boy younger than 18 in good health. The CDR3 is CSANRWGQPQHF. CDR3 coding DNA: TGCAGTGCTAACAGGTGGGGACAGCCCCAGCATTTT.